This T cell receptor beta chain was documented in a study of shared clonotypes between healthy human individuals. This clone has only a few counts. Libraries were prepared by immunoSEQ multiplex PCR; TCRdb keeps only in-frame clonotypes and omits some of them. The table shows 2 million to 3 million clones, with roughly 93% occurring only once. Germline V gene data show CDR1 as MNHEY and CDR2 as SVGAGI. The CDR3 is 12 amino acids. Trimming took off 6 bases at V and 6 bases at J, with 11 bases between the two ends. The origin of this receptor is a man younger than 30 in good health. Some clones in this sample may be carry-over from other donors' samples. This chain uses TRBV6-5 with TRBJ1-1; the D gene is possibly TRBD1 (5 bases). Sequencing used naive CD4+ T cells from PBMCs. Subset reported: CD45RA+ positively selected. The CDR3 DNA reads TGTGCCAGCAGGGGGCTGGCCCCTGAAGCTTTCTTT. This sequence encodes CASRGLAPEAFF.